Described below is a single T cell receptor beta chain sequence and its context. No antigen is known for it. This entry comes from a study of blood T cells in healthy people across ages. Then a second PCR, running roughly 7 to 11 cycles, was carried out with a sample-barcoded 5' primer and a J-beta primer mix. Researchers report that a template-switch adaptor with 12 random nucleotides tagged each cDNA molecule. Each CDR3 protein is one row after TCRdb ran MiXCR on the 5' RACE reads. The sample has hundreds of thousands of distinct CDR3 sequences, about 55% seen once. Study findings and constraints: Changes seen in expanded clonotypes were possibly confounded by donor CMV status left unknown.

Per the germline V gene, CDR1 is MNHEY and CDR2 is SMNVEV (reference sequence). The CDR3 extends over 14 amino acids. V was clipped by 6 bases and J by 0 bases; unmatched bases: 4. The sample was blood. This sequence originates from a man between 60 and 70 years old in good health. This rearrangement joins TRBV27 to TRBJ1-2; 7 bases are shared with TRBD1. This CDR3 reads CASRMTGSNYGYTF. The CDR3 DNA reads TGTGCCAGCAGAATGACAGGGTCTAACTATGGCTACACCTTC.